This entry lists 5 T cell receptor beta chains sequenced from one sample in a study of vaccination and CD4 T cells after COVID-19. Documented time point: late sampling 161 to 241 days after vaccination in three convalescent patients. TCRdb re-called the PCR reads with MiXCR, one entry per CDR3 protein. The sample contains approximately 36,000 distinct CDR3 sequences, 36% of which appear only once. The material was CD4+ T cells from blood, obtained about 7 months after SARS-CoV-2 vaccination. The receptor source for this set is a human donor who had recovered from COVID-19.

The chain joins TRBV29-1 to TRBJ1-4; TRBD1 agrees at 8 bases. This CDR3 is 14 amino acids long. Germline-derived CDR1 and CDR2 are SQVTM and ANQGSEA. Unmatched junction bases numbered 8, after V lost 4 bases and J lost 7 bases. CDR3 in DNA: TGCAGCGTTGTACTCGGGACAGGCAGTGAAAAACTGTTTTTT. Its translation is CSVVLGTGSEKLFF.

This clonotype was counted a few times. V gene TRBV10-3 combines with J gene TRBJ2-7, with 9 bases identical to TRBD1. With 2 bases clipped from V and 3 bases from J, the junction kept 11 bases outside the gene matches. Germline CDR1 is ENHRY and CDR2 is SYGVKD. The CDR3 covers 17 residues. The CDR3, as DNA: TGTGCCATCAGTGAGGGACCGGACAGGGGAGTCCTCTACGAGCAGTACTTC. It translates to CAISEGPDRGVLYEQYF.

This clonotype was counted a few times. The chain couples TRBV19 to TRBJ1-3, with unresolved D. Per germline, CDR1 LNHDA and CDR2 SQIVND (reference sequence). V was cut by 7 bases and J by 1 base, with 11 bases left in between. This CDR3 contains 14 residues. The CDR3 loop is CASTAARSGNTIYF. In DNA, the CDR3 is TGTGCCAGTACCGCGGCCAGATCTGGAAACACCATATATTTT.

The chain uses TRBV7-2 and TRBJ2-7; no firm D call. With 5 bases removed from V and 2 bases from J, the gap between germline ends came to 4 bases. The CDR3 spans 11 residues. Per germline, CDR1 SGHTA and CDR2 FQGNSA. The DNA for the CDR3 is TGTGCCAGCAGCGTCACCTACGAGCAGTACTTC. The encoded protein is CASSVTYEQYF.

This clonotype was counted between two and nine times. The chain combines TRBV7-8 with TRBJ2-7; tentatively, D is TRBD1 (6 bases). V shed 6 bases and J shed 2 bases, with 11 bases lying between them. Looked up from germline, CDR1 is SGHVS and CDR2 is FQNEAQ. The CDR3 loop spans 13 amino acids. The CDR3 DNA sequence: TGTGCCAGCAGGACGGGACATGCCTACGAGCAGTACTTC. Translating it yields CASRTGHAYEQYF. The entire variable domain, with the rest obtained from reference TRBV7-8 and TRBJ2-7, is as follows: GAGVSQSPRYKVAKRGQDVALRCDPISGHVSLFWYQQALGQGPEFLTYFQNEAQLDKSGLPSDRFFAERPEGSVSTLKIQRTQQEDSAVYLCASRTGHAYEQYFGPGTRLTVT.